Presented here are 19 T cell receptor beta chains from one specimen sequenced in a study of blood T cell repertoires in COVID-19. The table came from immunoSEQ multiplex PCR; TCRdb's copy has only in-frame clones and leaves some out. The sample contains about 500,000 clones, approximately 90% of which appear only once. The specimen was PBMCs or T cells enriched from blood (not recorded which). The receptor source for this set is a woman under 30 who had recovered from COVID-19.

V usage is TRBV7-9 and J usage is TRBJ2-1, with 7 bases that match TRBD1. After removal of 5 bases from V and 7 bases from J, the junction contained 11 bases not matched to a gene. This CDR3 is built from 15 residues. Germline V lookup: CDR1 SEHNR, CDR2 FQNEAQ (reference sequence). The CDR3 nucleotides are TGTGCCAGCAGCCCCAGGGGACAGATATTAAATGAGCAGTTCTTC. This translates into CASSPRGQILNEQFF.

V is TRBV2 and J is TRBJ1-6, with D unclear. With 5 bases removed from V and 6 bases from J, the gap between germline ends came to 11 bases. The CDR3 contains 14 residues. Germline CDR1 reads SNHLY; CDR2 reads FYNNEI. CDR3 in amino acids: CASSFGSFNSPLHF. The CDR3 DNA reads as TGTGCCAGCAGTTTCGGGAGCTTTAATTCACCCCTCCACTTT.

This clone occurred once. The V and J genes are TRBV7-2 and TRBJ1-2, with D possibly matching TRBD1 (5 bases). The length of the CDR3 is 14 residues. V lost 2 bases to trimming and J lost 2 bases, with 9 bases between them. CDR1 SGHTA and CDR2 FQGNSA come from the germline V gene. The CDR3 DNA sequence: TGTGCCAGCAGCTTAAGTCCAGGGAACTATGGCTACACCTTC. Amino acid sequence: CASSLSPGNYGYTF.

This chain joins TRBV11-3 and TRBJ2-7, with TRBD2 matching over 14 bases. Germline V gene lookup returns CDR1 SGHNT and CDR2 YENEEA. The CDR3 is made up of 15 amino acids. V was clipped by 4 bases and J by 6 bases; unmatched bases: 5. The CDR3 nucleotides are TGTGCCAGCAGCTCGGGACTAGCGGGGGCGGGCGAGCAGTACTTC. This translates into CASSSGLAGAGEQYF. Combining the CDR3 with reference TRBV11-3 and TRBJ2-7 gives the whole variable domain EAGVVQSPRYKIIEKKQPVAFWCNPISGHNTLYWYLQNLGQGPELLIRYENEEAVDDSQLPKDRFSAERLKGVDSTLKIQPAELGDSAVYLCASSSGLAGAGEQYFGPGTRLTVT.

This chain connects TRBV7-9 to TRBJ1-4, with D unclear. The CDR3 length is 14 residues. Deletions cut 3 bases from V and 4 bases from J, with 9 bases between. Per the germline V gene, CDR1 is SEHNR and CDR2 is FQNEAQ (reference sequence). CDR3 amino acids: CASSFAGSNEKLFF. Written as DNA, the CDR3 is TGTGCCAGCAGCTTCGCTGGGAGTAATGAAAAACTGTTTTTT.

The rearrangement links TRBV6-5 to TRBJ1-2, with D possibly being TRBD1 (6 bases). Between the trimmed V and J ends, which lost 10 bases and 7 bases, there was a span of 19 bases. The CDR3 extends over 13 amino acids. Germline lookup yields CDR1 MNHEY and CDR2 SVGAGI. The CDR3 spells CAITRDISSGYTF. CDR3 coding DNA: TGTGCCATTACCAGGGACATTTCAAGTGGCTACACCTTC.

CDR3 in DNA: TGTGCCAGCAGCCTACAGACACCTCCGAACACTGAAGCTTTCTTT. This translates into CASSLQTPPNTEAFF. The V and J genes are TRBV6-5 and TRBJ1-1; D remains ambiguous. The germline V and J ends were trimmed by 6 bases and 1 base, with 15 bases remaining between them. Germline assignment: CDR1 MNHEY and CDR2 SVGAGI. This CDR3 region has 15 residues.

The genes are TRBV14 and TRBJ1-1; D perhaps matches TRBD1 (6 bases). Germline V lookup: CDR1 SGHDN, CDR2 FVKESK. V was clipped by 4 bases and J by 5 bases, with 14 bases between them. This CDR3 comprises 14 residues. The CDR3 is CASSPYPGVTEAFF. DNA for the CDR3: TGTGCCAGCAGCCCCTATCCAGGGGTTACTGAAGCTTTCTTT.

The rearrangement uses TRBV2 and TRBJ2-1; 7 bases are shared with TRBD1. The V and J ends lost 4 bases and 6 bases, in that order; junction bases with no gene match: 6. This CDR3 has 14 residues. Germline V gene sequence: CDR1 SNHLY, CDR2 FYNNEI. CDR3 amino acids: CASSGTRDSNEQFF. DNA for the CDR3: TGTGCCAGCAGTGGAACAAGGGACAGCAATGAGCAGTTCTTC.

The V gene is TRBV10-3, the J gene TRBJ2-3; no clear D gene. The V and J ends lost 0 bases and 6 bases respectively, with 10 bases between them. The CDR3 has 14 residues. Germline V gives CDR1 ENHRY, CDR2 SYGVKD. The chain's CDR3 is CAISESKFADTQYF. CDR3 nucleotides: TGTGCCATCAGTGAGTCGAAGTTCGCGGATACGCAGTATTTT.

About this clone itself: At one boundary the junction diverges from the germline segment, which might be a read error. The chain links TRBV7-7 to TRBJ1-2, with 8 bases aligning to TRBD1. From germline, CDR1 is SSHAT and CDR2 FNYEAQ (reference sequence). CDR3 length: 16 amino acids. CDR3 DNA: TGTGCTAGCAGCTTAGCGTACCTGGACAGGGCCTATGGCTACACCTTC. Translating gives CASSLAYLDRAYGYTF.

This clone was picked up one time. The genes are TRBV5-6 and TRBJ1-1; TRBD1 agrees at 9 bases. The CDR3 loop spans 16 amino acids. V shed 4 bases and J 4 bases; nucleotides not matched to a gene: 11. Germline V gives CDR1 SGHDT, CDR2 YYEEEE. In DNA, the CDR3 is TGTGCCAGCAGCCTCCGGGACAGGGAGGAGAGCACTGAAGCTTTCTTT. Protein: CASSLRDREESTEAFF. Based on the CDR3 plus reference TRBV5-6 and TRBJ1-1, the full variable domain is DAGVTQSPTHLIKTRGQQVTLRCSPKSGHDTVSWYQQALGQGPQFIFQYYEEEERQRGNFPDRFSGHQFPNYSSELNVNALLLGDSALYLCASSLRDREESTEAFFGQGTRLTVV.

The CDR3 loop reads CASGLVEGYNQPQHF. The CDR3, as DNA: TGTGCTAGTGGTTTGGTAGAGGGTTACAATCAGCCCCAGCATTTT. The genes are TRBV12-5 and TRBJ1-5; D uncertain. CDR1 and CDR2 from the germline V gene are LGHNT and FRNRAP. The CDR3 length is 15 residues. V was trimmed by 0 bases and J by 3 bases, leaving 9 bases between them.

The sample holds one count of this clone. The chain recombines TRBV19 with TRBJ2-5, with 9 bases aligning to TRBD1. The length of the CDR3 is 15 residues. The V gene's germline CDR1 is LNHDA and CDR2 SQIVND (reference sequence). Germline trimming cut 1 base from V and 4 bases from J; bases unmatched to any gene: 4. The CDR3 is CASSIGTGGRETQYF. The CDR3 nucleotides are TGTGCCAGTAGTATAGGAACAGGGGGCCGAGAGACCCAGTACTTC.

The chain has TRBV24-1 and TRBJ1-1, with 8 bases aligning to TRBD1. J was trimmed by 9 bases and V by 3 bases; bases with no gene match: 5. CDR3 size: 13 residues. CDR1 is KGHDR, CDR2 SFDVKD, per germline. CDR3 sequence: CATSDRTGQKAFF. Written as DNA, the CDR3 is TGTGCCACCAGTGATCGGACAGGGCAGAAAGCTTTCTTT.

A remark on this clone: Additional DNA sequences in this sample encode the identical CDR3. The rearrangement uses TRBV27 and TRBJ2-3; TRBD2 is a possible D gene (6 bases). V lost 5 bases to trimming and J lost 5 bases, with 11 bases between them. Germline loops: CDR1 MNHEY, CDR2 SMNVEV (reference sequence). The CDR3 is 13 amino acids. CDR3 nucleotide sequence: TGTGCCAGCAGTCCCAGGAGGGGAGATACGCAGTATTTT. Translating it yields CASSPRRGDTQYF.

The rearrangement links TRBV5-1 to TRBJ1-2; TRBD1 aligns across 8 bases. Germline V gene lookup returns CDR1 SGHRS and CDR2 YFSETQ. The CDR3 extends over 15 amino acids. Trimming removed 4 bases from V and 4 bases from J; junction bases left unmatched: 9. The CDR3 protein is CASSEDRGGGYGYTF. The DNA for the CDR3 is TGCGCCAGCAGCGAAGACAGGGGCGGGGGCTATGGCTACACCTTC.

The V and J genes are TRBV6-5 and TRBJ1-1, with D unresolved. CDR1 and CDR2 (germline): MNHEY, SVGAGI. The CDR3 length is 15 residues. Trimming removed 0 bases from V and 1 base from J, with 9 bases in between. The CDR3 sequence is CASSYSWAANTEAFF. In DNA form, the CDR3 reads TGTGCCAGCAGTTACTCATGGGCAGCGAACACTGAAGCTTTCTTT.

This rearrangement joins TRBV18 to TRBJ1-2; no clear D gene. Germline loops: CDR1 KGHSH, CDR2 LQKENI. This CDR3 is 13 amino acids long. Trimming took 6 bases from V and 2 from J, leaving 10 bases between them. For the CDR3, the DNA is TGTGCCAGCTCTCCCTCAGAAAACTATGGCTACACCTTC. Protein product: CASSPSENYGYTF.